This paragraph covers one T cell receptor beta chain sequence. The sample is drawn from a study of blood T cell repertoires in COVID-19. Across the study: The United States, Italy and Spain supplied acute and convalescent COVID-19 samples.

Per the study methods: From reference gene primer amplification, estimates of nucleated cell counts were derived. The repertoire was sequenced with immunoSEQ multiplex PCR; TCRdb's copy has only in-frame clones and lacks some. V, J and clone size are taken as reported in that table, and D and trimming were inferred from the DNA itself. The repertoire has more than 95,000 clones, roughly 86% of them found once; the top ten carry approximately 13%. This TCR was recovered from a woman aged 55-75 years in a cohort sampled during active or convalescent COVID-19. Sequences were obtained from peripheral blood.

The CDR3 loop is CASSQEGGRGNQPQHF. As DNA, the CDR3 is TGCGCCAGCAGCCAAGAAGGGGGCCGGGGCAATCAGCCCCAGCATTTT. The genes are TRBV4-1 and TRBJ1-5, with 7 bases lining up with TRBD1. Trimming cost V 0 bases and J 2 bases; bases outside gene matches: 4. The germline CDR1 and CDR2 sequences are MGHRA and YSYEKL. The CDR3 extends over 16 amino acids.